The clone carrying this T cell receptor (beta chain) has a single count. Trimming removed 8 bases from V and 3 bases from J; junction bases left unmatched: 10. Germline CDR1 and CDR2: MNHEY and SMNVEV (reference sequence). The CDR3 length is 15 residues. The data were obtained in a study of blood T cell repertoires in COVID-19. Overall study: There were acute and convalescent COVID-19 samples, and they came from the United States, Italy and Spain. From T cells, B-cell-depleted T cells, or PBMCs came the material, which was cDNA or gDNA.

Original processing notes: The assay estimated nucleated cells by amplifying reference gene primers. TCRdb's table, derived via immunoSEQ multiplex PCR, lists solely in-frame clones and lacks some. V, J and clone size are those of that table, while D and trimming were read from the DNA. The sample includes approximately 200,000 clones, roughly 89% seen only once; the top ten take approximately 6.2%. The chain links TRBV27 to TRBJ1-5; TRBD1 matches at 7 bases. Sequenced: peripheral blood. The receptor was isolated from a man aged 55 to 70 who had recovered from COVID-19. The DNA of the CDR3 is TGTGCCAGCTCTTTGAGGGGACAGTTCAATCAGCCCCAGCATTTT. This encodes CASSLRGQFNQPQHF.